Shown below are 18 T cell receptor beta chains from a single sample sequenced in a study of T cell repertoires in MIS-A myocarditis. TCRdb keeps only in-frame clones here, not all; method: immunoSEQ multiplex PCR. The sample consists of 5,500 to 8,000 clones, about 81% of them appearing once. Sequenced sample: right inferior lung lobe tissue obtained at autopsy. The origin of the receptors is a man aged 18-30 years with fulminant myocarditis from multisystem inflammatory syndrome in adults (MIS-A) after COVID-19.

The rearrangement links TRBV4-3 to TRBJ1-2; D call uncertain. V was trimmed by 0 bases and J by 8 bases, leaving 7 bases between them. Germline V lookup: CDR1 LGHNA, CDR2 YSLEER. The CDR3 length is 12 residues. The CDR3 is CASSQDRWGYTF. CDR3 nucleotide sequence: TGCGCCAGCAGCCAAGATCGATGGGGCTACACCTTC.

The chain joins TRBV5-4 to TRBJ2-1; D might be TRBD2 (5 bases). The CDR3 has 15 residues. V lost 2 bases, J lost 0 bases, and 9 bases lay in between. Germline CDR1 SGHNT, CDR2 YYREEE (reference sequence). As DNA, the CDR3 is TGTGCCAGCAGCTTCGAGGGTTACTCCTACAATGAGCAGTTCTTC. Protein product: CASSFEGYSYNEQFF. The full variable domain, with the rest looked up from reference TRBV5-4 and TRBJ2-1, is ETGVTQSPTHLIKTRGQQVTLRCSSQSGHNTVSWYQQALGQGPQFIFQYYREEENGRGNFPPRFSGLQFPNYSSELNVNALELDDSALYLCASSFEGYSYNEQFFGPGTRLTVL.

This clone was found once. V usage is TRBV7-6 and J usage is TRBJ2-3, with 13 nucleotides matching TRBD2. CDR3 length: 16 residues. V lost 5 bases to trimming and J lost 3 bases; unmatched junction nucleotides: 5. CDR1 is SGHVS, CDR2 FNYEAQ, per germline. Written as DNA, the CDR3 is TGTGCCAGCAGCCCCGGACTAGCGGGGGAAACAGATACGCAGTATTTT. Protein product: CASSPGLAGETDTQYF.

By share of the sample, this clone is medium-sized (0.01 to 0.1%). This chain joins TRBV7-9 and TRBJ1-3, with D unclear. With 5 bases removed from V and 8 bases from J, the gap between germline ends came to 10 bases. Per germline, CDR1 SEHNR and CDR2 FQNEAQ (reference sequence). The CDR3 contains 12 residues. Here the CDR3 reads CASSLPHHTIYF. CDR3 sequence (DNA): TGTGCCAGCAGCCTCCCCCACCACACCATATATTTT. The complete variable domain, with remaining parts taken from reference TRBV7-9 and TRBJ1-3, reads DTGVSQNPRHKITKRGQNVTFRCDPISEHNRLYWYRQTLGQGPEFLTYFQNEAQLEKSRLLSDRFSAERPKGSFSTLEIQRTEQGDSAMYLCASSLPHHTIYFGEGSWLTVV.

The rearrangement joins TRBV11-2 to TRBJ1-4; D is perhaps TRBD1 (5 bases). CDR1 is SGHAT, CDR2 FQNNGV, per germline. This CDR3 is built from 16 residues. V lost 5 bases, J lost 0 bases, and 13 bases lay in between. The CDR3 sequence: CASSPGHFATNEKLFF. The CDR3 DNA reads TGTGCCAGCAGCCCAGGACACTTTGCAACTAATGAAAAACTGTTTTTT.

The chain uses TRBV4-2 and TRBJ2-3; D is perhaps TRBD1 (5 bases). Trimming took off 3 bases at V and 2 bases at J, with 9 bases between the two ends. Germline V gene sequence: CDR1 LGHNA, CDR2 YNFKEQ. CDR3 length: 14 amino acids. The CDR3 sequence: CASSHWGSTDTQYF. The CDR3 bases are TGTGCCAGCAGCCACTGGGGCTCCACAGATACGCAGTATTTT.

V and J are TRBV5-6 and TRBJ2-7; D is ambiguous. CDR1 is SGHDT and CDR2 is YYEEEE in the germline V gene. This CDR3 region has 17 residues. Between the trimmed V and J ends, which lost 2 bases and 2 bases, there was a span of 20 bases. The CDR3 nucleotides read TGTGCCAGCAGCTTTCGCCCCAACACACCAAGAACCTACGAGCAGTACTTC. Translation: CASSFRPNTPRTYEQYF.

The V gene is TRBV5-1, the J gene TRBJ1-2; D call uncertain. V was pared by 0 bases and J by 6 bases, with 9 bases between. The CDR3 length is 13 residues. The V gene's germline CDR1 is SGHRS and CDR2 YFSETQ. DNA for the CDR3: TGCGCCAGCAGCTTGGAACCACAGAATGGCTACACCTTC. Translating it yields CASSLEPQNGYTF.

DNA of the CDR3: TGTGCCTGGAGTGTACGTGAGGGAGAACCCCTCCACTTT. Its protein is CAWSVREGEPLHF. The chain employs TRBV30 and TRBJ1-6, with D unclear. This CDR3 has 13 residues. CDR1 GTSNPN and CDR2 SVGIG come from the germline V gene (reference sequence). Trimming took off 0 bases at V and 12 bases at J, with 12 bases between the two ends.

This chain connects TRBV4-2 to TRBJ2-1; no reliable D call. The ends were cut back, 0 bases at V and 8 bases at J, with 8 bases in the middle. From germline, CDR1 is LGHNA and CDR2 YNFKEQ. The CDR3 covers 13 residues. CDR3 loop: CASSQEQGHEQFF. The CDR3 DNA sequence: TGTGCCAGCAGCCAAGAACAAGGTCATGAGCAGTTCTTC.

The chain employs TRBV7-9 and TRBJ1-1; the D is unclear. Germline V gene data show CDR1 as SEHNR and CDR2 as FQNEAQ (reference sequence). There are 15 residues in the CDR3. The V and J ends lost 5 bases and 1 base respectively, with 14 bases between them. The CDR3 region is CASSEVAPPNTEAFF. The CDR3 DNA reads TGTGCCAGCAGCGAGGTCGCCCCGCCGAACACTGAAGCTTTCTTT.

The CDR3 DNA reads as TGTGCCAGCGGCCTGGTGGGGCAAGAGACCCAGTACTTC. This gives the protein CASGLVGQETQYF. This chain joins TRBV28 and TRBJ2-5; D ambiguous. The CDR3 is 13 amino acids. V was clipped by 8 bases and J by 2 bases, with 12 bases between them. Germline-derived CDR1 and CDR2 are MDHEN and SYDVKM.

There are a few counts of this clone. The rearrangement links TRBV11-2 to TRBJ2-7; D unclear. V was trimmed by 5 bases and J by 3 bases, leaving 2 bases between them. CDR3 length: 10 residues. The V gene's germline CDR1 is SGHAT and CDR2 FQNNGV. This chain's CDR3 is CASSNYEQYF. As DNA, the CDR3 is TGTGCCAGCAGCAACTACGAGCAGTACTTC.

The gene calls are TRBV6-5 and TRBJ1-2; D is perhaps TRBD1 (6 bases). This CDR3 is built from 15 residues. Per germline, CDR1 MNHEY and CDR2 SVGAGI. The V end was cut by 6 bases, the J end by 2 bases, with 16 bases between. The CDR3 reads CASSTLSTGNYGYTF. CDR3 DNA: TGTGCCAGCAGCACCCTATCGACAGGAAACTATGGCTACACCTTC.

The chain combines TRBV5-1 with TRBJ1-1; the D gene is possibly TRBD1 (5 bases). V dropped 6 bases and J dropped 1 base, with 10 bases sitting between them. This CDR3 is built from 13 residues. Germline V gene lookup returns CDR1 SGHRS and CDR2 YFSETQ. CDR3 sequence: CASNMGGNTEAFF. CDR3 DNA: TGCGCCAGCAACATGGGGGGGAACACTGAAGCTTTCTTT. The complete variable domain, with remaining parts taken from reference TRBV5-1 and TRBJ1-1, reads KAGVTQTPRYLIKTRGQQVTLSCSPISGHRSVSWYQQTPGQGLQFLFEYFSETQRNKGNFPGRFSGRQFSNSRSEMNVSTLELGDSALYLCASNMGGNTEAFFGQGTRLTVV.

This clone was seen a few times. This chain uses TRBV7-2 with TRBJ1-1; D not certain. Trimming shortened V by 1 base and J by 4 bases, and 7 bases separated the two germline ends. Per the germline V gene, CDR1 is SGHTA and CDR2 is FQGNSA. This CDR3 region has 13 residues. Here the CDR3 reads CASSLVSTTEAFF. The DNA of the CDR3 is TGTGCCAGCAGCTTAGTGTCAACCACTGAAGCTTTCTTT. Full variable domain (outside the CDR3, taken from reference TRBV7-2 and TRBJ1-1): GAGVSQSPSNKVTEKGKDVELRCDPISGHTALYWYRQSLGQGLEFLIYFQGNSAPDKSGLPSDRFSAERTGGSVSTLTIQRTQQEDSAVYLCASSLVSTTEAFFGQGTRLTVV.

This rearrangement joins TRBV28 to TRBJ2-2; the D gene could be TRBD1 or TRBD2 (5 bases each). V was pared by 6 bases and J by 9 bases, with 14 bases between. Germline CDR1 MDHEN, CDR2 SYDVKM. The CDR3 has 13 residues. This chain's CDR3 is CASRRYGARELFF. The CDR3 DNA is TGTGCCAGCAGGCGTTACGGGGCGAGGGAGCTGTTTTTT.

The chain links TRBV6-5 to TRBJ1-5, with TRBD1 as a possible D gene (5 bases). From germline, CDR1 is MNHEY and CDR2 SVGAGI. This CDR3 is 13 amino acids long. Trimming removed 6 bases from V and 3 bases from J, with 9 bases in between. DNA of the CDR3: TGTGCCAGCAGAGGGGCGGCCAATCAGCCCCAGCATTTT. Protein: CASRGAANQPQHF.